The clone carrying this T cell receptor beta chain was seen a few times. What it binds is unknown. This sample was included in a study of T cells after yellow fever vaccination. TCRdb analysed the 5' RACE reads with MiXCR anew, one entry per CDR3 protein. This sample has about 310,000 distinct CDR3 sequences, with roughly 3.5% found just once. The study's findings and limits: Faster peaking, at day 5 versus 15, marked a secondary response that was weaker. Boosting was followed by the reappearance of most primary-vaccination clones (just under 97% CD4, about 90% CD8). The study noted that FACS-sorted repertoires could contain abundant clonotypes contaminating from the bulk population.

This CDR3 region has 12 residues. CDR1 and CDR2 from the germline V gene are KGHSH and LQKENI. The V end lost 8 bases, the J end lost 1 base, and 8 bases lay between the germline ends. This TCR was recovered from a man between 18 and 35 years old who received the YFV17D yellow fever vaccine. The sequences come from PBMCs, collected on the day of the yellow fever booster vaccination. The V and J genes are TRBV18 and TRBJ1-1; D unresolved. The CDR3 DNA sequence: TGTGCCAGCATTGACACGAACACTGAAGCTTTCTTT. Its protein product is CASIDTNTEAFF.